Reported below is one T cell receptor beta chain. Its antigen remains unidentified. Some clones are missing from TCRdb's copy, which holds only in-frame ones; the method was immunoSEQ multiplex PCR. The data show around 380,000 clones, approximately 90% seen once. As to treatment: 19 received Ad26.COV2.S at low or high dose, single or two shots; roughly five received placebo; per-sample allocation not given. Samples came from day 63 after the first vaccine or placebo injection. The data are from a study of Ad26.COV2.S vaccination and SARS-CoV-2 variants. Overall study: Ad26.COV2.S given intramuscularly, once or twice 56 days apart. General observations from the study: Vaccine and placebo recipients had comparable breadth of non-spike TCRs.

The material sequenced was peripheral blood, taken in a trial of Ad26.COV2.S vaccine versus placebo. The clonotype was recovered from a person between 18 and 59 years old who received the Ad26.COV2.S COVID-19 vaccine or a placebo.

The CDR3 region is CASRTEAYFNEKLFF. DNA of the CDR3: TGTGCCAGCAGGACCGAGGCCTACTTTAATGAAAAACTGTTTTTT. This sequence joins TRBV6-5 and TRBJ1-4; D ambiguous. CDR3 length equals 15 residues. Per the germline V gene, CDR1 is MNHEY and CDR2 is SVGAGI. Trimming stripped 6 bases from V and 4 bases from J, with 15 bases between.